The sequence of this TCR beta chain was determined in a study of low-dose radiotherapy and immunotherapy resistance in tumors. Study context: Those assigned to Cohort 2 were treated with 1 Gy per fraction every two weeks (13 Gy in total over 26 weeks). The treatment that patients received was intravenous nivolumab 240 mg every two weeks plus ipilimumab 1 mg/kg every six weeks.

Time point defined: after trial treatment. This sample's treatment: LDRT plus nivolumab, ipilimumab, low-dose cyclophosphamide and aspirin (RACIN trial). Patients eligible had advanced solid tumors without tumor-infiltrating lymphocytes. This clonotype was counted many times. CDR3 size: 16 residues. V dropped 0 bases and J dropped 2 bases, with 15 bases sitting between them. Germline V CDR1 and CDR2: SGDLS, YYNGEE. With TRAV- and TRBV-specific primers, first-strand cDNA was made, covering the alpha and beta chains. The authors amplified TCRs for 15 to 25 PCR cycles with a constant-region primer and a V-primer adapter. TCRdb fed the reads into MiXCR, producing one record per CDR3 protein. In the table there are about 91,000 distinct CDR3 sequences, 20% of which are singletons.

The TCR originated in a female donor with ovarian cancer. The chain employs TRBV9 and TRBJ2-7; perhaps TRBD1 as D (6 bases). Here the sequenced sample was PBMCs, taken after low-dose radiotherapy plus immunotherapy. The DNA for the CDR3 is TGTGCCAGCAGCGTAGATGACAGGTCCCCCGCCTACGAGCAGTACTTC. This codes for CASSVDDRSPAYEQYF.